This TCR beta chain was obtained from a study of cytomegalovirus exposure and HLA in healthy donors. The PCR was carried out with 60 Vbeta primers and 13 Jbeta primers. The protocol was immunoSEQ multiplex PCR, while the TCRdb copy is restricted to in-frame clones and leaves out a portion. The sample has 65,000 to 95,000 clones; roughly 82% are singletons. Per germline, CDR1 GTSNPN and CDR2 SVGIG (reference sequence). V shed 5 bases, J shed 4 bases, and the junction held 4 bases outside the gene matches. The CDR3 length is 13 residues. As for this clone: Its matching antigen is unknown. Additional DNA sequences in this sample encode the identical CDR3.

Broader study findings: Exclusion applied to some V segments, including TRBV6-2 and TRBV6-3, as they were indistinguishable. Productive status was seen about 90% or about 30% of the time for most TCR beta V segments in an earlier analysis. In a later analysis, a missense DCLRE1C variant was linked to TCR beta V- and J-gene trimming. Cytomegalovirus status was reportedly diagnosed by the classifier with high sensitivity and specificity.

Sequencing was carried out using PBMCs. This sequence was found in a man between 65 and 85 years old in good health and CMV-seronegative. The V gene is TRBV30, the J gene TRBJ1-5; 8 nucleotides align to TRBD1. The CDR3 sequence: CAWSRQGNQPQHF. CDR3 nucleotides: TGTGCCTGGTCTAGACAGGGGAATCAGCCCCAGCATTTT.